One sample yielded the 27 T cell receptor beta chains listed below, sequenced in a study of blood T cell repertoires in COVID-19. TCRdb keeps only in-frame clones here, not all; method: immunoSEQ multiplex PCR. The data hold tens of thousands of clones, with about nine tenths observed a single time. Sequenced material: peripheral blood. These receptor sequences come from a man aged 50 to 59 with active or convalescent COVID-19.

CDR3 sequence: CASSLEAQGGEKLFF. CDR3 DNA: TGTGCCAGCAGCTTAGAGGCCCAGGGGGGTGAAAAACTGTTTTTT. The chain recombines TRBV7-2 with TRBJ1-4, with 7 bases lining up with TRBD1. The germline V gene encodes CDR1 SGHTA and CDR2 FQGNSA. V was clipped by 1 base and J by 7 bases; unmatched bases: 6. The CDR3 length is 15 residues.

This clone appeared a few times. The chain carries TRBV10-3 and TRBJ1-4, with a weak D call TRBD1 (6 bases). CDR3 size: 15 residues. V was clipped by 4 bases and J by 3 bases, with 12 bases between them. Germline values: CDR1 ENHRY, CDR2 SYGVKD. The CDR3 nucleotides read TGTGCCATCAGTGCACAGGGTGGGTCTAATGAAAAACTGTTTTTT. The encoded protein is CAISAQGGSNEKLFF.

This clone was seen more than once but under ten times. CDR3 in DNA: TGTGCCAGCAGCCAAGGCTGGCTAGGTGAAGCTTTCTTT. This encodes CASSQGWLGEAFF. V is TRBV3-1 (or the pseudogene TRBV3-2) and J is TRBJ1-1; D ambiguous. V lost 1 base, J lost 7 bases, and 10 bases lay in between. Germline V gene lookup returns CDR1 LGHDT and CDR2 YNNKEL (reference sequence). The CDR3 has 13 residues.

This clone was seen a handful of times. CDR3 sequence reads: CASSLQAGASYEQYF. CDR3 coding DNA: TGTGCCAGCAGCTTACAGGCGGGAGCTTCCTACGAGCAGTACTTC. The V call is TRBV7-6, the J call TRBJ2-7; TRBD2 agrees at 7 bases. V trimming: 2 bases; J trimming: 1 base; junction bases outside the gene matches: 5. The CDR3 runs to 15 residues. Looked up from germline, CDR1 is SGHVS and CDR2 is FNYEAQ. Variable domain in full (rest from reference TRBV7-6 and TRBJ2-7): GAGVSQSPRYKVTKRGQDVALRCDPISGHVSLYWYRQALGQGPEFLTYFNYEAQQDKSGLPNDRFSAERPEGSISTLTIQRTEQRDSAMYRCASSLQAGASYEQYFGPGTRLTVT.

V gene TRBV27 combines with J gene TRBJ2-2, with 9 bases lining up with TRBD2. Germline-derived CDR1 and CDR2 are MNHEY and SMNVEV (reference sequence). The CDR3 sequence is 16 residues long. V lost 0 bases and J lost 6; bases outside the gene matches: 5. The CDR3 sequence: CASSLSLAGLAGELFF. CDR3 sequence (DNA): TGTGCCAGCAGTTTATCGCTAGCGGGACTGGCCGGGGAGCTGTTTTTT.

The chain has TRBV4-3 and TRBJ1-5; the match to TRBD1 covers 7 bases. The junction had 6 bases not matched to a gene; V was cut back by 1 base and J by 6 bases. This CDR3 comprises 15 residues. The V gene's germline CDR1 is LGHNA and CDR2 YSLEER. As DNA, the CDR3 is TGCGCCAGCAGCCAAGGGACAGGTATAGGTCAGCCCCAGCATTTT. It is translated as CASSQGTGIGQPQHF.

This clone was seen only a few times. The chain couples TRBV3-1 (or the pseudogene TRBV3-2) to TRBJ2-5, with a possible D match to TRBD2 (5 bases). Per germline, CDR1 LGHDT and CDR2 YNNKEL (reference sequence). The CDR3 has 13 residues. Trimming shortened V by 5 bases and J by 5 bases, and 12 bases separated the two germline ends. The CDR3 region is CASSLLGAETQYF. For the CDR3, the DNA is TGTGCCAGCAGCTTACTAGGAGCGGAGACCCAGTACTTC.

The V and J genes are TRBV7-2 and TRBJ2-2; a possible D gene is TRBD2 (5 bases). Germline V gene lookup returns CDR1 SGHTA and CDR2 FQGNSA. This CDR3 spans 15 amino acids. V shed 1 base and J shed 4 bases, with 10 bases lying between them. The CDR3 DNA sequence: TGTGCCAGCAGCTTAGTGCTAGCCAGCACCGGGGAGCTGTTTTTT. It specifies CASSLVLASTGELFF. Combining the CDR3 with reference TRBV7-2 and TRBJ2-2 gives the whole variable domain GAGVSQSPSNKVTEKGKDVELRCDPISGHTALYWYRQSLGQGLEFLIYFQGNSAPDKSGLPSDRFSAERTGGSVSTLTIQRTQQEDSAVYLCASSLVLASTGELFFGEGSRLTVL.

The chain is built from TRBV4-3 and TRBJ2-6; 14 nucleotides agree with TRBD2. J was trimmed by 0 bases and V by 4 bases; bases with no gene match: 2. This CDR3 comprises 18 residues. CDR1 LGHNA and CDR2 YSLEER come from the germline V gene. CDR3 residues: CASSRGTSGSSGANVLTF. As DNA, the CDR3 is TGCGCCAGCAGCCGGGGGACTAGCGGGAGCTCTGGGGCCAACGTCCTGACTTTC.

The genes are TRBV3-1 (or the pseudogene TRBV3-2) and TRBJ2-5, with 9 bases that match TRBD1. V dropped 4 bases and J dropped 3; count of bases not matched to a gene: 0. The CDR3 loop spans 13 amino acids. Germline V gene sequence: CDR1 LGHDT, CDR2 YNNKEL (reference sequence). The CDR3 nucleotides are TGTGCCAGCAGCCGACAGGGGGAAGAGACCCAGTACTTC. It specifies CASSRQGEETQYF.

The chain uses TRBV11-2 and TRBJ2-5; 8 bases match TRBD2. The CDR3 length is 17 residues. Unmatched junction bases numbered 10, after V lost 0 bases and J lost 4 bases. Germline assignment: CDR1 SGHAT and CDR2 FQNNGV. CDR3 DNA sequence: TGTGCCAGCAGCTTAGATAGGGCCAGCGGGAGTGGAGAGACCCAGTACTTC. Amino acid sequence: CASSLDRASGSGETQYF. The full variable domain, in which reference TRBV11-2 and TRBJ2-5 provide the parts outside the CDR3, is EAGVAQSPRYKIIEKRQSVAFWCNPISGHATLYWYQQILGQGPKLLIQFQNNGVVDDSQLPKDRFSAERLKGVDSTLKIQPAKLEDSAVYLCASSLDRASGSGETQYFGPGTRLLVL.

The J gene is TRBJ2-3, the V gene TRBV9; D might be TRBD1 (5 bases). CDR3 length: 16 amino acids. Trimming left V 0 bases short and J 2 bases short, with 13 bases between. CDR1 and CDR2 (germline): SGDLS, YYNGEE. The CDR3: CASSVGTSAFTDTQYF. The CDR3 bases are TGTGCCAGCAGCGTAGGGACATCCGCTTTCACAGATACGCAGTATTTT.

This chain joins TRBV6-5 and TRBJ1-1, with D possibly being TRBD1 (5 bases). Trimming shortened V by 2 bases and J by 1 base, and 14 bases separated the two germline ends. This CDR3 region has 16 residues. Germline CDR1 is MNHEY and CDR2 is SVGAGI. The CDR3 nucleotides are TGTGCCAGCAGTTACGGTACAGGCTCTGGGAACACTGAAGCTTTCTTT. This codes for CASSYGTGSGNTEAFF.

This rearrangement joins TRBV5-1 to TRBJ2-1, with 9 bases lining up with TRBD1. Trimming cost V 2 bases and J 7 bases; bases outside gene matches: 1. CDR3 length: 13 amino acids. Germline V CDR1 and CDR2: SGHRS, YFSETQ. The DNA of the CDR3 is TGCGCCAGCAGCTTACAGGGGGCTAATGAGCAGTTCTTC. It is translated as CASSLQGANEQFF.

This chain connects TRBV7-8 to TRBJ1-2; D gene uncertain. With 5 bases removed from V and 6 bases from J, the gap between germline ends came to 19 bases. The CDR3 covers 15 residues. CDR1 and CDR2 from the germline V gene are SGHVS and FQNEAQ. The CDR3 sequence: CASSPTRGGIHGYTF. The CDR3 DNA is TGTGCCAGCAGCCCAACACGGGGAGGGATCCATGGCTACACCTTC. Complete variable domain (other parts from reference TRBV7-8 and TRBJ1-2): GAGVSQSPRYKVAKRGQDVALRCDPISGHVSLFWYQQALGQGPEFLTYFQNEAQLDKSGLPSDRFFAERPEGSVSTLKIQRTQQEDSAVYLCASSPTRGGIHGYTFGSGTRLTVV.

This clone came up a few times. The rearrangement joins TRBV5-1 to TRBJ2-7; TRBD2 aligns across 9 bases. The CDR3 is 16 amino acids. Looked up from germline, CDR1 is SGHRS and CDR2 is YFSETQ. V was pared by 4 bases and J by 2 bases, with 10 bases of the junction left unmatched. This CDR3 reads CASSRDISGGTYEQYF. CDR3 nucleotides: TGCGCCAGCAGCCGGGACATTAGCGGGGGAACCTACGAGCAGTACTTC.

The chain links TRBV27 to TRBJ1-5, with D hard to call. This CDR3 region has 13 residues. Germline CDR1 is MNHEY and CDR2 is SMNVEV (reference sequence). V was trimmed by 2 bases and J by 5 bases, leaving 7 bases between them. DNA for the CDR3: TGTGCCAGCAGTTTAGGGCGGGATCAGCCCCAGCATTTT. Encoded protein: CASSLGRDQPQHF.

The chain is built from TRBV28 and TRBJ1-6, with D possibly matching TRBD1 (6 bases). The CDR3 has 13 amino acids. Between the trimmed V and J ends, which lost 11 bases and 7 bases, there was a span of 15 bases. Germline loops: CDR1 MDHEN, CDR2 SYDVKM. CDR3 residues: CAGKGVENSPLHF. The CDR3 nucleotides read TGTGCCGGAAAGGGGGTGGAAAATTCACCCCTCCACTTT.

This chain uses TRBV5-6 with TRBJ2-5, with D tentatively TRBD1 (6 bases). The germline gives CDR1 SGHDT, CDR2 YYEEEE. The ends were cut back, 4 bases at V and 4 bases at J, with 17 bases in the middle. This CDR3 has 15 amino acids. This chain's CDR3 is CASSARTMGAETQYF. CDR3 sequence (DNA): TGTGCCAGCAGCGCCCGGACGATGGGGGCAGAGACCCAGTACTTC. Using reference TRBV5-6 and TRBJ2-5 for the parts outside the CDR3, the full variable domain is DAGVTQSPTHLIKTRGQQVTLRCSPKSGHDTVSWYQQALGQGPQFIFQYYEEEERQRGNFPDRFSGHQFPNYSSELNVNALLLGDSALYLCASSARTMGAETQYFGPGTRLLVL.

This clone appeared once. The J gene is TRBJ2-1, the V gene TRBV5-4; 7 positions agree with TRBD2. The CDR3 contains 16 residues. Germline V gene lookup returns CDR1 SGHNT and CDR2 YYREEE (reference sequence). Trimming at V came to 0 bases and at J to 7 bases, leaving 10 bases not matched to a gene. Here the CDR3 reads CASSLDPSGALNEQFF. The CDR3 DNA reads TGTGCCAGCAGCTTGGATCCTAGCGGAGCGTTAAATGAGCAGTTCTTC.

The genes are TRBV11-2 and TRBJ1-1, with D possibly matching TRBD1 (5 bases). This CDR3 region has 13 residues. V was shortened by 2 bases and J by 3 bases, with 7 bases between the two germline ends. Germline V gives CDR1 SGHAT, CDR2 FQNNGV. The CDR3 sequence is CASSLQGYTEAFF. The CDR3 bases are TGTGCCAGCAGCTTACAGGGTTACACTGAAGCTTTCTTT.

This clone was recorded once. The chain uses TRBV10-3 and TRBJ2-7; 9 positions agree with TRBD2. Looked up from germline, CDR1 is ENHRY and CDR2 is SYGVKD. With 7 bases clipped from V and 6 bases from J, the junction kept 7 bases outside the gene matches. The CDR3 sequence is 13 residues long. The chain's CDR3 is CAIMSGRFGEQYF. CDR3 nucleotide sequence: TGTGCCATCATGAGCGGGAGGTTCGGCGAGCAGTACTTC.

V usage is TRBV15 and J usage is TRBJ1-5; 7 bases fit TRBD1. Germline CDR1 and CDR2: LNHNV and YYDKDF (reference sequence). CDR3 length: 18 amino acids. V shed 4 bases, J shed 5 bases, and the junction held 17 bases outside the gene matches. The CDR3 DNA follows: TGTGCCACCAGCACTCGTGCCCTCAGACAGGGCTTGGATCAGCCCCAGCATTTT. It specifies CATSTRALRQGLDQPQHF.

V is TRBV5-1 and J is TRBJ2-7; 12 bases map to TRBD2. The germline gives CDR1 SGHRS, CDR2 YFSETQ. The length of the CDR3 is 14 residues. The junction had 2 bases not matched to a gene; V was cut back by 3 bases and J by 4 bases. In nucleotides, the CDR3 is TGCGCCAGCAGCTGGACTAGCGGGATGTACGAGCAGTACTTC. Translated, it gives CASSWTSGMYEQYF.

The genes are TRBV7-8 and TRBJ1-1, with TRBD1 as a possible D gene (6 bases). CDR3 length: 14 amino acids. V gave up 5 bases and J gave up 0 bases, with 10 bases separating them. In germline, CDR1 is SGHVS, CDR2 FQNEAQ. The CDR3 here is CASSIQGLNTEAFF. In nucleotides, the CDR3 is TGTGCCAGCAGCATACAGGGACTGAACACTGAAGCTTTCTTT.

The chain joins TRBV6-6 to TRBJ2-3; possible D gene TRBD2, 7 bases. The CDR3 sequence is 16 residues long. The ends were cut back, 4 bases at V and 13 bases at J, with 27 bases in the middle. Germline V gives CDR1 MNHNY, CDR2 SVGAGI (reference sequence). CDR3 in amino acids: CASSFMSAGARGREYF. The CDR3 DNA sequence: TGTGCCAGCAGTTTCATGAGCGCGGGGGCTCGAGGTAGGGAGTATTTT.

The chain joins TRBV7-9 to TRBJ1-4; tentative D call: TRBD1 (5 bases). The V end lost 1 base, the J end lost 8 bases, and 14 bases lay between the germline ends. CDR3 size: 15 residues. Germline V gene lookup returns CDR1 SEHNR and CDR2 FQNEAQ (reference sequence). CDR3 region: CASSLGHRRTEKLFF. CDR3 nucleotides: TGTGCCAGCAGCTTAGGTCACAGGCGAACCGAAAAACTGTTTTTT.